These 6 T cell receptor beta chains were sequenced from one sample in a study of shared clonotypes between healthy human individuals. Data came from immunoSEQ multiplex PCR; TCRdb stores just in-frame clones and leaves some out. This table holds 2 million to 2.5 million clones, approximately 96% found once. Sequencing was carried out using naive CD4+ T cells sorted from blood. Subset denoted: CD45RA+ positively selected. Every receptor here comes from a man aged 18 to 29 in good health.

The V and J genes are TRBV5-1 and TRBJ1-2, with D perhaps TRBD1 (5 bases). Trimming shortened V by 4 bases and J by 5 bases, and 15 bases separated the two germline ends. The germline V gene has CDR1 SGHRS and CDR2 YFSETQ. The length of the CDR3 is 14 residues. CDR3 sequence (DNA): TGCGCCAGCAGCAACCCCGGGACCGAGTATGGCTACACCTTC. Protein product: CASSNPGTEYGYTF. The entire variable domain, with the rest obtained from reference TRBV5-1 and TRBJ1-2, is as follows: KAGVTQTPRYLIKTRGQQVTLSCSPISGHRSVSWYQQTPGQGLQFLFEYFSETQRNKGNFPGRFSGRQFSNSRSEMNVSTLELGDSALYLCASSNPGTEYGYTFGSGTRLTVV.

This clone appeared a single time. The V call is TRBV5-4, the J call TRBJ1-6; TRBD1 matches at 7 bases. The germline V gene has CDR1 SGHNT and CDR2 YYREEE (reference sequence). The CDR3 covers 15 residues. With 3 bases clipped from V and 7 bases from J, the junction kept 7 bases outside the gene matches. This CDR3 reads CASSSQQGDNSPLHF. The CDR3 DNA reads as TGTGCCAGCAGCTCGCAGCAGGGGGACAATTCACCCCTCCACTTT.

This chain connects TRBV7-2 to TRBJ1-1; D unclear. CDR1 is SGHTA and CDR2 is FQGNSA in the germline V gene. The CDR3 has 11 amino acids. V was trimmed by 5 bases and J by 8 bases, leaving 9 bases between them. The CDR3: CASSKGLEAFF. The CDR3 DNA sequence: TGTGCCAGCAGCAAAGGACTGGAAGCTTTCTTT.

The chain links TRBV25-1 to TRBJ2-2, with 8 bases matching TRBD1. V gave up 1 base and J gave up 2 bases; unmatched junction bases: 6. The length of the CDR3 is 17 residues. The germline CDR1 and CDR2 sequences are MGHDK and SYGVNS. The CDR3 spells CASSELLTGVNTGELFF. For the CDR3, the DNA is TGTGCCAGCAGTGAATTGTTGACAGGGGTAAACACCGGGGAGCTGTTTTTT.

This chain connects TRBV30 to TRBJ1-1, with D hard to call. CDR1 is GTSNPN and CDR2 is SVGIG in the germline V gene (reference sequence). V was clipped by 1 base and J by 4 bases, with 10 bases between them. The CDR3 covers 13 residues. CDR3 amino acids: CAWSDPPGTEAFF. DNA for the CDR3: TGTGCCTGGAGTGACCCCCCCGGCACTGAAGCTTTCTTT.

In its sample, this clone was seen once. The chain carries TRBV27 and TRBJ1-3, with TRBD1 identical over 9 bases. Germline CDR1 and CDR2: MNHEY and SMNVEV (reference sequence). V dropped 6 bases and J dropped 0; count of bases not matched to a gene: 3. CDR3 length: 15 amino acids. The CDR3 nucleotides are TGTGCCAGCAGGGGGACAGGGAGCTCTGGAAACACCATATATTTT. Protein: CASRGTGSSGNTIYF.